This T cell receptor beta chain was documented in a study of blood T cell repertoires in COVID-19. The wider study: PBMCs, B-cell-depleted T cells, or T cells were the source of the cDNA or gDNA that made up the material.

Per the original methods: It was from reference gene primer amplification that nucleated cell counts were estimated. Repertoires were generated with immunoSEQ multiplex PCR, while TCRdb's copy carries only in-frame clones and drops some. For V, J and clone size, that table is used; D and trimming come from the DNA. The repertoire holds around 190,000 clones, with roughly 83% as singletons. The count of this clone is one. This study enrolled people aged about 18 to 100 from around 26 US geographic areas. Allocation to cohorts depended on clinical history reported by the participants. Sequenced input: PBMCs or T cells enriched from blood (not recorded which). This TCR came from a middle-aged man with acute COVID-19.

The CDR3 bases are TGTGCCAGCAGGTCAGGGTCTCACGCTGGAACTGAAGCTTTCTTT. Translation: CASRSGSHAGTEAFF. This chain connects TRBV5-4 to TRBJ1-1; D perhaps matches TRBD1 (5 bases). Germline lookup yields CDR1 SGHNT and CDR2 YYREEE (reference sequence). The V end lost 5 bases, the J end lost 5 bases, and 19 bases lay between the germline ends. This CDR3 has 15 residues. Together with reference TRBV5-4 and TRBJ1-1, the CDR3 gives the full variable domain: ETGVTQSPTHLIKTRGQQVTLRCSSQSGHNTVSWYQQALGQGPQFIFQYYREEENGRGNFPPRFSGLQFPNYSSELNVNALELDDSALYLCASRSGSHAGTEAFFGQGTRLTVV.